The rows below give T cell receptor beta chains drawn from one sample of a study of blood T cell repertoires in COVID-19. TCRdb keeps only in-frame clones here, not all; method: immunoSEQ multiplex PCR. This table holds around 160,000 clones, more than 80% found once. The sample comprised peripheral blood. The receptors originated from a woman aged 55-69 years with COVID-19, enrolled during active disease. Each CDR3 is given with its conserved first and last residue. A D gene is named only where the DNA matches it firmly.

j_call cdr3_length d_call v_call cdr3_nt cdr3_aa
TRBJ1-1 17 NA TRBV11-2 TGTGCCAGCAGCAAGAGACGGGTGAAAACCGTCTACGCTGAAGCTTTCTTT CASSKRRVKTVYAEAFF
TRBJ2-2 15 NA TRBV20-1 TGCAGTGCTAGTTTTGGGGGCTCTGGCACCGGGGAGCTGTTTTTT CSASFGGSGTGELFF
TRBJ1-1 15 TRBD1 TRBV6-6 TGTGCCAGCAGTGATGGGCAGGGGGTCGGCACTGAAGCTTTCTTT CASSDGQGVGTEAFF
TRBJ2-7 13 TRBD1 TRBV6-5 TGTGCCAGTAGGGACAGGGGTACCTACGAGCAGTACTTC CASRDRGTYEQYF
TRBJ1-2 16 NA TRBV7-2 TGTGCCAGCAGCTTAGGCCCCGGGACAATTAACTATGGCTACACCTTC CASSLGPGTINYGYTF
TRBJ2-1 13 NA TRBV11-3 TGTGCCAGCAGCTTGGGGGGATTCAATGAGCAGTTCTTC CASSLGGFNEQFF
TRBJ1-2 14 NA TRBV7-2 TGTGCCAGCAGCCCCGGGGGTGCTAACTATGGCTACACCTTC CASSPGGANYGYTF
TRBJ1-1 14 NA TRBV7-7 TGTGCCAGCAGTCCAGACATTGGAAACACTGAAGCTTTCTTT CASSPDIGNTEAFF
TRBJ2-7 13 NA TRBV7-2 TGTGCCAGCAGCTTAGCGGGGGGTCCTTCGCAGTACTTC CASSLAGGPSQYF
TRBJ1-6 14 NA TRBV7-8 TGTGCCAGCAGCTTAGACGGCTATAATTCACCCCTCCACTTT CASSLDGYNSPLHF
TRBJ1-2 16 NA TRBV30 TGTGCCTGGAGTGGCCTTCTGCACACATCTAACTATGGCTACACCTTC CAWSGLLHTSNYGYTF
TRBJ2-3 14 NA TRBV5-4 TGTGCCAGCAGCCCTCAGACAGGCACAGATACGCAGTATTTT CASSPQTGTDTQYF